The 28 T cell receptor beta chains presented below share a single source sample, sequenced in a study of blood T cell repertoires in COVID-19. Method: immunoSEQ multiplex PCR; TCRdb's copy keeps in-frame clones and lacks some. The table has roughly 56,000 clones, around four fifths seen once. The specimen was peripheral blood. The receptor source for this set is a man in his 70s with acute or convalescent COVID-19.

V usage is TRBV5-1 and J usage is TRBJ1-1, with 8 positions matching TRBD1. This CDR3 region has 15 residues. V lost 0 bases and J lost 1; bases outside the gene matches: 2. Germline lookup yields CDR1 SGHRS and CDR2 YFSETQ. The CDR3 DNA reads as TGCGCCAGCAGCTTGGAGGGGACAGGGAACACTGAAGCTTTCTTT. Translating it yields CASSLEGTGNTEAFF.

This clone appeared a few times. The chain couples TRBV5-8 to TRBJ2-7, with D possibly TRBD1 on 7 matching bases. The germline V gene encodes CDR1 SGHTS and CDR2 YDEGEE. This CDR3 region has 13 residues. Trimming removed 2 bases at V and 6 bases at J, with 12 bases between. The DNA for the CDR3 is TGTGCCAGCAGCTTACACAGGGGAGGCGAGCAGTACTTC. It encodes CASSLHRGGEQYF.

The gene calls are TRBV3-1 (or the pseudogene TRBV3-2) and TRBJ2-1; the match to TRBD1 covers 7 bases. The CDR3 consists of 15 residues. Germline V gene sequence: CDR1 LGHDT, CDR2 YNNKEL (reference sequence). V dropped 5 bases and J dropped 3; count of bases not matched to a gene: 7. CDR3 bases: TGTGCCAGCAGCACCCGGGACAGAAGCTACAATGAGCAGTTCTTC. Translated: CASSTRDRSYNEQFF.

CDR3: CASSSGGWTGADTQYF. The CDR3 coding sequence is TGTGCCAGCAGCTCAGGCGGGTGGACAGGCGCAGATACGCAGTATTTT. This rearrangement joins TRBV7-8 to TRBJ2-3; 7 bases align to TRBD1. V lost 4 bases, J lost 4 bases, and 11 bases stayed unmatched. Germline CDR1 SGHVS, CDR2 FQNEAQ. The CDR3 loop spans 16 amino acids.

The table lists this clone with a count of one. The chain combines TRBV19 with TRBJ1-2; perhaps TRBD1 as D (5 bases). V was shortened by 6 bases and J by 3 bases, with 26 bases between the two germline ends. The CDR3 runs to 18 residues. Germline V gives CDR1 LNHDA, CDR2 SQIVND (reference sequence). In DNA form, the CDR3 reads TGTGCCAGTAGGATATATGGGACTCCGCACCGGCGCTACTATGGCTACACCTTC. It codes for CASRIYGTPHRRYYGYTF.

The CDR3: CASSLGSYNEQFF. The CDR3 DNA reads as TGTGCCAGCAGCTTGGGCAGCTACAATGAGCAGTTCTTC. The rearrangement uses TRBV5-6 and TRBJ2-1, with D unresolved. Germline CDR1 SGHDT, CDR2 YYEEEE. The CDR3 is made up of 13 amino acids. Trimming pared 0 bases from V and 3 bases from J, leaving 4 bases between. Full variable domain (rest looked up from reference TRBV5-6 and TRBJ2-1): DAGVTQSPTHLIKTRGQQVTLRCSPKSGHDTVSWYQQALGQGPQFIFQYYEEEERQRGNFPDRFSGHQFPNYSSELNVNALLLGDSALYLCASSLGSYNEQFFGPGTRLTVL.

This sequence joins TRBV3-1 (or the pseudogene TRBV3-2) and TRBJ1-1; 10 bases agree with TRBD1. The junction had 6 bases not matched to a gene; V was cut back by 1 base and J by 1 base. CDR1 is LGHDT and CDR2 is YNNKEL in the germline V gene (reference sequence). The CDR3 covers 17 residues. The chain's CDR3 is CASSQGTGGRENTEAFF. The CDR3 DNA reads TGTGCCAGCAGCCAAGGGACAGGGGGAAGGGAGAACACTGAAGCTTTCTTT.

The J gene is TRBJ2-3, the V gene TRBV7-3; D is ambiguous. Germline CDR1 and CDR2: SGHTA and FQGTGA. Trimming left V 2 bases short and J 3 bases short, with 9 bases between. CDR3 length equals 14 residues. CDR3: CASSLGARTDTQYF. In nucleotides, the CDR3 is TGTGCCAGCAGCTTAGGTGCTAGAACAGATACGCAGTATTTT.

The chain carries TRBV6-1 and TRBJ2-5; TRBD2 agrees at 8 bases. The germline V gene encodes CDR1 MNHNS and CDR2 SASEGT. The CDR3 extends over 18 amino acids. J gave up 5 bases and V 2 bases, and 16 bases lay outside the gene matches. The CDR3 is CASSEKGHRAREGETQYF. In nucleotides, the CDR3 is TGTGCCAGCAGTGAAAAAGGGCACCGGGCCCGGGAGGGCGAGACCCAGTACTTC.

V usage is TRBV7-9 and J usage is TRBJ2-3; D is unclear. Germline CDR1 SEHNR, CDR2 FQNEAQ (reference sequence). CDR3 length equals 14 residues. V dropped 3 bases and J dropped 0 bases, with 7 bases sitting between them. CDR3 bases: TGTGCCAGCAGCTTGGTGGCTAGCACAGATACGCAGTATTTT. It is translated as CASSLVASTDTQYF.

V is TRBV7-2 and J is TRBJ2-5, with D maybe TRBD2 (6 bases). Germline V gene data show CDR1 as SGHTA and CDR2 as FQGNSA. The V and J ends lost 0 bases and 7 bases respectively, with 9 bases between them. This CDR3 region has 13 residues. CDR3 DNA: TGTGCCAGCAGCTTAGCCGAGGAGGGGACCCAGTACTTC. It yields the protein CASSLAEEGTQYF.

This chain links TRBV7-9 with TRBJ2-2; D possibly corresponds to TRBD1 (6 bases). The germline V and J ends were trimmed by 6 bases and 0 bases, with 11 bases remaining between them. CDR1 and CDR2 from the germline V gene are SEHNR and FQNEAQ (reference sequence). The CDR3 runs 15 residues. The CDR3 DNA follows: TGTGCCAGCAGGCCGGGGACAACGAACACCGGGGAGCTGTTTTTT. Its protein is CASRPGTTNTGELFF.

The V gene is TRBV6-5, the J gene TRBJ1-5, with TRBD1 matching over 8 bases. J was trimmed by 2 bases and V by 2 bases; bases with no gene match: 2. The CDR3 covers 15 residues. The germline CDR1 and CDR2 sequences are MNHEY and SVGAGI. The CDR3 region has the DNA TGTGCCAGCAGTTACCCACAGGGGGGCAATCAGCCCCAGCATTTT. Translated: CASSYPQGGNQPQHF.

Here the CDR3 reads CASTIGGSAYEQYF. The CDR3 DNA reads as TGTGCCAGCACCATCGGGGGTTCTGCCTACGAGCAGTACTTC. The chain is built from TRBV7-9 and TRBJ2-7, with a tentative D call TRBD2 (6 bases). The ends were cut back, 7 bases at V and 2 bases at J, with 15 bases in the middle. Germline-derived CDR1 and CDR2 are SEHNR and FQNEAQ (reference sequence). The CDR3 loop spans 14 amino acids.

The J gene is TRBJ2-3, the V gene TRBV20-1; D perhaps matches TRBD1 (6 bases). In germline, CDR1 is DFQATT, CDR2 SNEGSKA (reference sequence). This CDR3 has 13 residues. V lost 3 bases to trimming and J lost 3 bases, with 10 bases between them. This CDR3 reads CSASAGATDTQYF. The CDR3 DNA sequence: TGCAGTGCTAGTGCAGGGGCGACAGATACGCAGTATTTT.

The CDR3 sequence: CASSMGSSGVETQYF. DNA for the CDR3: TGCGCCAGCAGCATGGGGTCTAGCGGAGTAGAGACCCAGTACTTC. The gene calls are TRBV5-1 and TRBJ2-5, with TRBD2 identical over 7 bases. CDR1 SGHRS and CDR2 YFSETQ come from the germline V gene. V was pared by 4 bases and J by 4 bases, with 10 bases of the junction left unmatched. This CDR3 has 15 residues.

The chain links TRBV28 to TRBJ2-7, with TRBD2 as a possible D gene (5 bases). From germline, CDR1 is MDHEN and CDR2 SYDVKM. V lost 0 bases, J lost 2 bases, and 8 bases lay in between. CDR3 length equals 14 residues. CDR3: CASSLWDSPYEQYF. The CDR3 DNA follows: TGTGCCAGCAGTTTATGGGACTCCCCCTACGAGCAGTACTTC.

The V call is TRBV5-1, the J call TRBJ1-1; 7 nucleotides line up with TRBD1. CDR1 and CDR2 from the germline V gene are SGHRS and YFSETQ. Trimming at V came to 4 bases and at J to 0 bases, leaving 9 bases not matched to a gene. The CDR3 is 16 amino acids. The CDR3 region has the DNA TGCGCCAGCAGCCGACCGGGGGACAGCATGAACACTGAAGCTTTCTTT. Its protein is CASSRPGDSMNTEAFF.

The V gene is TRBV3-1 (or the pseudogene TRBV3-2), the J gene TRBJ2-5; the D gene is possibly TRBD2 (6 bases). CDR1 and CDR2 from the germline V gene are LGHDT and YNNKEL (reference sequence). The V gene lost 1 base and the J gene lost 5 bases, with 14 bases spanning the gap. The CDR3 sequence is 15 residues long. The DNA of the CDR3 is TGTGCCAGCAGCCAAGTAGCGGCGCCTTTCGAGACCCAGTACTTC. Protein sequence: CASSQVAAPFETQYF.

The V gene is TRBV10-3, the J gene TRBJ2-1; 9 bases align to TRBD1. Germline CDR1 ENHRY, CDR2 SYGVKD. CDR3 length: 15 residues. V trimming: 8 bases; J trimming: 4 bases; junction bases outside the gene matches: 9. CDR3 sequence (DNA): TGTGCCATCGGTTCAGGACAGGGGCTTTACAATGAGCAGTTCTTC. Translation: CAIGSGQGLYNEQFF.

CDR3 nucleotide sequence: TGCGCCAGCAGCTTGGGGACAGTGGAGACTGAAGCTTTCTTT. Its protein product is CASSLGTVETEAFF. V is TRBV5-1 and J is TRBJ1-1, with a tentative D call TRBD1 (6 bases). Germline V lookup: CDR1 SGHRS, CDR2 YFSETQ. V shed 0 bases and J shed 5 bases, with 11 bases lying between them. The CDR3 has 14 amino acids.

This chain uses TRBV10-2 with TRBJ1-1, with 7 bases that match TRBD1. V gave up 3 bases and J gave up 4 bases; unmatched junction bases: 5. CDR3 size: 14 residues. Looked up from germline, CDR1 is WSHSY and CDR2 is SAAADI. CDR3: CASSETGVLTEAFF. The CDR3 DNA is TGCGCCAGCAGTGAAACAGGGGTCCTCACTGAAGCTTTCTTT.

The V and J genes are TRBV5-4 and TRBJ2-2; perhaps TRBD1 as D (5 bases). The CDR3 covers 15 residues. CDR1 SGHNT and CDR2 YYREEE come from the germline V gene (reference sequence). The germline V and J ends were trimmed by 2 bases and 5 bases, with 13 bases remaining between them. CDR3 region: CASSLKGLGTGELFF. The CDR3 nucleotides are TGTGCCAGCAGCTTAAAGGGGCTCGGTACCGGGGAGCTGTTTTTT.

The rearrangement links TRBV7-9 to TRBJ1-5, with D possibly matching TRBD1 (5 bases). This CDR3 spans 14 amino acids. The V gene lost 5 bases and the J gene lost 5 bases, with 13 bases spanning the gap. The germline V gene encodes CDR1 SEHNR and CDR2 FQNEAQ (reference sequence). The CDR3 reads CASSLGGGDQPQHF. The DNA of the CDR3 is TGTGCCAGCAGCCTAGGCGGGGGGGATCAGCCCCAGCATTTT.

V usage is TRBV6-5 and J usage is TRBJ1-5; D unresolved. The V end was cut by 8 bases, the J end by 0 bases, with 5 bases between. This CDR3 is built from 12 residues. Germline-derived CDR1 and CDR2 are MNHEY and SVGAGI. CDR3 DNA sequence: TGTGCCAGCCGGGATAGCAATCAGCCCCAGCATTTT. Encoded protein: CASRDSNQPQHF.

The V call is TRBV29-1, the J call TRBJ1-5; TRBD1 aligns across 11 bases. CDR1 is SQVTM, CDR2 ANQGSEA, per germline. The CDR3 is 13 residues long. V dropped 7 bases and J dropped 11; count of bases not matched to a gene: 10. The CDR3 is CSARDRGKGAQHF. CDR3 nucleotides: TGCAGCGCCCGGGACAGGGGGAAAGGGGCCCAGCATTTT.

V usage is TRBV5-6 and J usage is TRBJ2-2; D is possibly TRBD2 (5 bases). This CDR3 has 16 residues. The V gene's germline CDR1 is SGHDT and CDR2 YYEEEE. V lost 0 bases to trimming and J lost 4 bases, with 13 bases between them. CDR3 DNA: TGTGCCAGCAGCTTGGCCCTGGGAGAGGGCACCGGGGAGCTGTTTTTT. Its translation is CASSLALGEGTGELFF.

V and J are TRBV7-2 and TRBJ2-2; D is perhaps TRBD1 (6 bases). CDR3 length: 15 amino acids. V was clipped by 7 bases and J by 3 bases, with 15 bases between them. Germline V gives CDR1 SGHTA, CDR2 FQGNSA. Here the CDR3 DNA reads TGTGCCAGCACCCCGGACAGCTCCTACACCGGGGAGCTGTTTTTT. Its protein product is CASTPDSSYTGELFF.